This entry lists 28 T cell receptor beta chains sequenced from one sample in a study of blood T cell repertoires in COVID-19. Some clones are missing from TCRdb's copy, which holds only in-frame ones; the method was immunoSEQ multiplex PCR. The top ten hold about 8.3% of the sample, which has 40,000 to 45,000 clones, around 91% seen once. Sequenced: peripheral blood. Every receptor here comes from a man in his forties or fifties with active COVID-19.

This rearrangement joins TRBV27 to TRBJ2-2; TRBD2 matches at 7 bases. With V trimmed by 3 bases and J by 4 bases, 5 bases remained unmatched. Per germline, CDR1 MNHEY and CDR2 SMNVEV (reference sequence). This CDR3 region has 15 residues. For the CDR3, the DNA is TGTGCCAGCAGTTTGCGTGGGAGGGGCACCGGGGAGCTGTTTTTT. Translated: CASSLRGRGTGELFF.

The V gene is TRBV28, the J gene TRBJ1-2, with D unresolved. Germline assignment: CDR1 MDHEN and CDR2 SYDVKM. Trimming took off 5 bases at V and 6 bases at J, with 13 bases between the two ends. The CDR3 is made up of 13 amino acids. The CDR3 coding sequence is TGTGCCAGCAGTCGCCTAGGTCTGAATGGCTACACCTTC. It translates to CASSRLGLNGYTF.

V is TRBV28 and J is TRBJ2-1; D possibly corresponds to TRBD2 (6 bases). Per germline, CDR1 MDHEN and CDR2 SYDVKM. Deletions cut 9 bases from V and 7 bases from J, with 19 bases between. This CDR3 is 14 amino acids long. The CDR3: CASIRDSPGNEQFF. The CDR3 coding sequence is TGTGCCAGTATTCGGGACTCCCCTGGGAATGAGCAGTTCTTC.

V gene TRBV5-1 combines with J gene TRBJ2-3; 9 bases agree with TRBD2. The CDR3 has 16 residues. V was clipped by 0 bases and J by 4 bases; unmatched bases: 6. CDR1 is SGHRS and CDR2 is YFSETQ in the germline V gene. CDR3 nucleotide sequence: TGCGCCAGCAGCTTGGCCGTAGCGGGAGCGTCAGATACGCAGTATTTT. Translated, it gives CASSLAVAGASDTQYF.

CDR3 DNA: TGTGCCAGCGGACTTCGCTATGGCTACACCTTC. Translated, it gives CASGLRYGYTF. This chain uses TRBV28 with TRBJ1-2; D unclear. The germline V gene has CDR1 MDHEN and CDR2 SYDVKM. The CDR3 consists of 11 residues. V dropped 8 bases and J dropped 4 bases, with 8 bases sitting between them.

The chain combines TRBV28 with TRBJ1-3; D uncertain. The length of the CDR3 is 12 residues. Trimming shortened V by 6 bases and J by 0 bases, and 3 bases separated the two germline ends. Germline V gene lookup returns CDR1 MDHEN and CDR2 SYDVKM. DNA of the CDR3: TGTGCCAGCAGGCGCTCTGGAAACACCATATATTTT. This gives the protein CASRRSGNTIYF.

The J gene is TRBJ2-3, the V gene TRBV4-1; 10 nucleotides match TRBD2. CDR3 size: 17 residues. Germline lookup yields CDR1 MGHRA and CDR2 YSYEKL. The ends lost 0 bases at V and 1 base at J; junction bases unmatched: 4. Written as DNA, the CDR3 is TGCGCCAGCAGCCAAGAAGGACTAGCGGTAGGCACAGATACGCAGTATTTT. Its translation is CASSQEGLAVGTDTQYF.

This chain joins TRBV6-1 and TRBJ1-2; the D gene is possibly TRBD1 (6 bases). CDR1 and CDR2 from the germline V gene are MNHNS and SASEGT. Trimming cost V 0 bases and J 8 bases, with 19 bases left between them. There are 16 residues in the CDR3. CDR3 amino acids: CASSEARLSGHGGYTF. CDR3 nucleotides: TGTGCCAGCAGTGAAGCGCGGTTATCGGGACACGGCGGCTACACCTTC.

This clone was observed a single time. One end of the junction varies from germline; a read error may be responsible. CDR3: CASSFQAAYEQYF. The CDR3 DNA reads TGTGCCAGCAGTTTTCAGGCCGCCTATGAGCAGTACTTC. The V gene is TRBV28, the J gene TRBJ2-7; the D is unclear. Germline V gene lookup returns CDR1 MDHEN and CDR2 SYDVKM. There are 13 residues in the CDR3.

This chain uses TRBV6-6 with TRBJ2-2; 9 bases match TRBD1. The V segment lost 6 bases and the J segment 5 bases; nucleotides outside the gene matches: 7. Germline V gives CDR1 MNHNY, CDR2 SVGAGI (reference sequence). The CDR3 has 15 amino acids. CDR3 sequence: CASSQDRGETGELFF. CDR3 bases: TGTGCCAGCAGCCAAGACAGGGGGGAAACCGGGGAGCTGTTTTTT.

The sample holds one count of this clone. This chain links TRBV5-1 with TRBJ2-1; 8 bases align to TRBD2. Trimming at V came to 0 bases and at J to 4 bases, leaving 6 bases not matched to a gene. The V gene's germline CDR1 is SGHRS and CDR2 YFSETQ. The length of the CDR3 is 16 residues. The CDR3 loop is CASSLVGTSGYNEQFF. The CDR3 DNA reads as TGCGCCAGCAGCTTGGTTGGAACTAGCGGTTACAATGAGCAGTTCTTC.

The sample holds one count of this clone. The rearrangement joins TRBV5-6 to TRBJ2-5; the D gene is possibly TRBD2 (6 bases). Germline values: CDR1 SGHDT, CDR2 YYEEEE. CDR3 length: 16 amino acids. Trimming left V 4 bases short and J 5 bases short, with 21 bases between. The CDR3 reads CASSRLEEGLWETQYF. The CDR3, as DNA: TGTGCCAGCAGCCGCTTAGAGGAGGGCCTTTGGGAGACCCAGTACTTC.

The V gene is TRBV11-2, the J gene TRBJ2-7; 10 bases align to TRBD2. V shed 4 bases and J 5 bases; nucleotides not matched to a gene: 8. This CDR3 comprises 15 residues. The germline CDR1 and CDR2 sequences are SGHAT and FQNNGV. This CDR3 reads CASSWLAGVSDEQYF. DNA of the CDR3: TGTGCCAGCAGCTGGCTAGCGGGAGTAAGTGACGAGCAGTACTTC. The whole variable domain, filled in from reference TRBV11-2 and TRBJ2-7, reads EAGVAQSPRYKIIEKRQSVAFWCNPISGHATLYWYQQILGQGPKLLIQFQNNGVVDDSQLPKDRFSAERLKGVDSTLKIQPAKLEDSAVYLCASSWLAGVSDEQYFGPGTRLTVT.

The chain is built from TRBV5-6 and TRBJ2-7; the match to TRBD2 covers 7 bases. CDR1 and CDR2 from the germline V gene are SGHDT and YYEEEE. This CDR3 contains 15 residues. V lost 0 bases to trimming and J lost 2 bases; unmatched junction nucleotides: 5. CDR3 in DNA: TGTGCCAGCAGCTTGGGGACGGGAGGCCCCTACGAGCAGTACTTC. As protein: CASSLGTGGPYEQYF.

This clone was recorded only once. As DNA, the CDR3 is TGCGCCAGCAGCTTGGTGCTAGCGGGAGGCGAGCAGTACTTC. Protein sequence: CASSLVLAGGEQYF. This sequence joins TRBV5-1 and TRBJ2-7, with 11 bases aligning to TRBD2. V lost 0 bases and J lost 6; bases outside the gene matches: 2. The CDR3 runs 14 residues. Germline assignment: CDR1 SGHRS and CDR2 YFSETQ.

This clone was picked up one time. The chain employs TRBV18 and TRBJ2-3, with D perhaps TRBD1 (6 bases). This CDR3 region has 14 residues. Trimming removed 3 bases from V and 3 bases from J, with 10 bases in between. Looked up from germline, CDR1 is KGHSH and CDR2 is LQKENI. The CDR3: CASSPGARTDTQYF. The CDR3 nucleotides read TGTGCCAGCTCACCGGGGGCAAGGACAGATACGCAGTATTTT.

The gene calls are TRBV2 and TRBJ2-7; no definite D call. The CDR3 spans 13 residues. V was shortened by 7 bases and J by 2 bases, with 12 bases between the two germline ends. The V gene's germline CDR1 is SNHLY and CDR2 FYNNEI. The DNA for the CDR3 is TGTGCCAGCACGCAGTCAGGCACCTACGAGCAGTACTTC. Translation gives CASTQSGTYEQYF. The entire variable domain, with the rest obtained from reference TRBV2 and TRBJ2-7, is as follows: EPEVTQTPSHQVTQMGQEVILRCVPISNHLYFYWYRQILGQKVEFLVSFYNNEISEKSEIFDDQFSVERPDGSNFTLKIRSTKLEDSAMYFCASTQSGTYEQYFGPGTRLTVT.

V gene TRBV6-7 combines with J gene TRBJ1-3; the D is unclear. TRBV6-7 qualifies as an ORF whose function is uncertain. The CDR3 is 16 residues long. Between the trimmed V and J ends, which lost 0 bases and 0 bases, there was a span of 9 bases. Here the CDR3 reads CASSYSRGLSGNTIYF. CDR3 DNA sequence: TGTGCCAGCAGTTACTCGCGGGGTCTCTCTGGAAACACCATATATTTT.

The V call is TRBV6-5, the J call TRBJ2-1; 8 nucleotides match TRBD2. Looked up from germline, CDR1 is MNHEY and CDR2 is SVGAGI. The V gene end was trimmed by 6 bases and the J gene end by 0 bases; junction bases not matched to a gene: 4. The CDR3 length is 15 residues. CDR3 in DNA: TGTGCCAGCAGGCCCCGGGAGGGCTCCTACAATGAGCAGTTCTTC. It specifies CASRPREGSYNEQFF.

V and J are TRBV27 and TRBJ1-1; D may be TRBD1 (5 bases). Trimming took 4 bases from V and 8 from J, leaving 11 bases between them. The CDR3 extends over 12 amino acids. CDR1 MNHEY and CDR2 SMNVEV come from the germline V gene (reference sequence). The CDR3, as DNA: TGTGCCAGCAGTTCATCGGGACTGGAAGCTTTCTTT. Its translation: CASSSSGLEAFF.

Only one count was recorded for this clone. V gene TRBV13 combines with J gene TRBJ2-2, with 13 bases aligning to TRBD2. J was trimmed by 2 bases and V by 5 bases; bases with no gene match: 17. The CDR3 is made up of 21 amino acids. Germline V gives CDR1 PRHDT, CDR2 FYEKMQ (reference sequence). The CDR3 spells CASSRGDRLLAGGPNTGELFF. The DNA of the CDR3 is TGTGCCAGCAGCCGGGGAGACAGGTTACTAGCGGGAGGGCCTAACACCGGGGAGCTGTTTTTT.

This clone has a single count. V gene TRBV10-1 combines with J gene TRBJ2-7; the D gene is possibly TRBD1 (5 bases). Per the germline V gene, CDR1 is WNHNN and CDR2 is SYGVQD (reference sequence). Trimming took off 6 bases at V and 5 bases at J, with 11 bases between the two ends. This CDR3 contains 12 residues. The CDR3: CASSRTINEQYF. The CDR3 nucleotides read TGCGCCAGCAGCCGGACAATCAACGAGCAGTACTTC.

The rearrangement joins TRBV7-7 to TRBJ2-1; weak D call: TRBD2 (6 bases). This CDR3 has 15 amino acids. Germline lookup yields CDR1 SSHAT and CDR2 FNYEAQ (reference sequence). V lost 3 bases to trimming and J lost 1 base, with 10 bases between them. For the CDR3, the DNA is TGTGCCAGCAGCTTGGGGCTAGCGTCCTACAATGAGCAGTTCTTC. Translated, it gives CASSLGLASYNEQFF.

V usage is TRBV5-1 and J usage is TRBJ2-7; 7 bases match TRBD1. V lost 0 bases to trimming and J lost 4 bases; unmatched junction nucleotides: 16. Germline assignment: CDR1 SGHRS and CDR2 YFSETQ. CDR3 length equals 18 residues. The CDR3 sequence: CASSLGRTTGLGAYEQYF. DNA of the CDR3: TGCGCCAGCAGCTTGGGCCGCACGACAGGGCTGGGGGCATACGAGCAGTACTTC. Combining the CDR3 with reference TRBV5-1 and TRBJ2-7 gives the whole variable domain KAGVTQTPRYLIKTRGQQVTLSCSPISGHRSVSWYQQTPGQGLQFLFEYFSETQRNKGNFPGRFSGRQFSNSRSEMNVSTLELGDSALYLCASSLGRTTGLGAYEQYFGPGTRLTVT.

The CDR3 here is CASSTGGWGRYEQYF. In nucleotides, the CDR3 is TGTGCCAGCAGCACAGGGGGGTGGGGTAGATACGAGCAGTACTTC. This chain uses TRBV5-4 with TRBJ2-7; TRBD1 matches 8 bases. CDR3 length: 15 amino acids. V shed 4 bases, J shed 4 bases, and the junction held 10 bases outside the gene matches. CDR1 and CDR2 from the germline V gene are SGHNT and YYREEE (reference sequence).

The sample holds a few counts of this clone. The gene calls are TRBV18 and TRBJ1-5, with D possibly TRBD1 on 5 matching bases. The germline V gene has CDR1 KGHSH and CDR2 LQKENI. The CDR3 is 13 residues long. The V end was cut by 6 bases, the J end by 4 bases, with 10 bases between. The CDR3 DNA sequence: TGTGCCAGCTCCGAGGGGAGGAATCAGCCCCAGCATTTT. Amino acids: CASSEGRNQPQHF.

V usage is TRBV7-9 and J usage is TRBJ2-3; D unclear. Germline CDR1 and CDR2: SEHNR and FQNEAQ (reference sequence). The V end was cut by 0 bases, the J end by 2 bases, with 6 bases between. This CDR3 is built from 14 residues. CDR3 DNA sequence: TGTGCCAGCAGCTTAGCGGCCGACACAGATACGCAGTATTTT. It translates to CASSLAADTDTQYF.

This rearrangement joins TRBV27 to TRBJ2-3; 8 bases are a match to TRBD2. The CDR3 is 17 amino acids. CDR1 is MNHEY, CDR2 SMNVEV, per germline (reference sequence). Trimming at V came to 7 bases and at J to 3 bases, leaving 15 bases not matched to a gene. The CDR3 sequence: CASTSSTSGRGTDTQYF. Written as DNA, the CDR3 is TGTGCCAGCACCTCAAGTACTAGCGGTCGGGGTACAGATACGCAGTATTTT.